These 25 T cell receptor beta chains originate from one sample sequenced in a study of OX40 agonist ivuxolimab in advanced cancers. Measured with immunoSEQ multiplex PCR; TCRdb has only the in-frame clones, and not every one. The sample has 35,000 to 40,000 clones, about 80% seen once. Source: CD4+ or CD8+ T cells sorted from blood, taken in a trial of the OX40 agonist ivuxolimab. These receptor sequences come from an adult with an advanced solid tumor such as melanoma, head and neck, liver or kidney cancer.

This clone qualifies as medium-sized (0.01 to 0.1%). V and J are TRBV6-6 and TRBJ1-3; 7 bases are shared with TRBD1. V lost 0 bases and J lost 6; bases outside the gene matches: 5. The V gene's germline CDR1 is MNHNY and CDR2 SVGAGI (reference sequence). CDR3 length: 15 amino acids. CDR3: CASSYSAGTENTIYF. The CDR3 region has the DNA TGTGCCAGCAGTTACTCCGCAGGGACAGAAAACACCATATATTTT.

V gene TRBV5-1 combines with J gene TRBJ1-2; D possibly corresponds to TRBD1 (6 bases). V was pared by 4 bases and J by 4 bases, with 11 bases between. The CDR3 has 13 residues. Per germline, CDR1 SGHRS and CDR2 YFSETQ. The CDR3 DNA is TGCGCCAGCAGCATCGGACAGCTCTATGGCTACACCTTC. It specifies CASSIGQLYGYTF.

V is TRBV7-9 and J is TRBJ1-4; 9 bases are shared with TRBD1. J lost 0 bases, V lost 4 bases, and 3 bases had no gene match. This CDR3 region has 16 residues. Per germline, CDR1 SEHNR and CDR2 FQNEAQ (reference sequence). The CDR3 region is CASSWGQGTTNEKLFF. DNA for the CDR3: TGTGCCAGCAGCTGGGGACAGGGAACAACTAATGAAAAACTGTTTTTT.

The chain couples TRBV30 to TRBJ2-1; 12 nucleotides line up with TRBD2. The length of the CDR3 is 17 residues. With 7 bases clipped from V and 7 bases from J, the junction kept 17 bases outside the gene matches. CDR1 GTSNPN and CDR2 SVGIG come from the germline V gene (reference sequence). The CDR3 nucleotides are TGTGCCTCCACGCTATCTCTAGCGGGAGGGCCAGGAAATGAGCAGTTCTTC. As protein: CASTLSLAGGPGNEQFF.

This sequence joins TRBV6-5 and TRBJ2-6, with TRBD1 identical over 8 bases. The ends lost 6 bases at V and 4 bases at J; junction bases unmatched: 5. This CDR3 has 15 residues. Germline assignment: CDR1 MNHEY and CDR2 SVGAGI. CDR3: CASSTTGDGANVLTF. The CDR3 DNA follows: TGTGCCAGCAGCACGACAGGGGACGGGGCCAACGTCCTGACTTTC.

The chain joins TRBV29-1 to TRBJ2-7, with 11 bases that match TRBD2. Losses at the gene ends were 4 bases for V and 6 bases for J; bases not matched to a gene: 5. This CDR3 is built from 13 residues. CDR1 and CDR2 from the germline V gene are SQVTM and ANQGSEA. In DNA form, the CDR3 reads TGCAGCGTTGGGCTAGCGGGAGGTGCCGAGCAGTACTTC. Residues: CSVGLAGGAEQYF.

The CDR3 bases are TGTGCCAGTACCTTCCAAGAGACCCAGTACTTC. It encodes CASTFQETQYF. The chain carries TRBV19 and TRBJ2-5; D gene ambiguous. The germline gives CDR1 LNHDA, CDR2 SQIVND (reference sequence). This CDR3 is 11 amino acids long. The V gene lost 7 bases and the J gene lost 1 base, with 4 bases spanning the gap.

The table lists this clone with a few counts. The chain carries TRBV5-1 and TRBJ2-7; no reliable D call. CDR1 and CDR2 (germline): SGHRS, YFSETQ. Trimming pared 0 bases from V and 6 bases from J, leaving 10 bases between. The CDR3 is 13 residues long. CDR3 coding DNA: TGCGCCAGCAGCTTGGGTACGCAGAGCGAGCAGTACTTC. Protein: CASSLGTQSEQYF. The variable domain in full, with the rest retrieved from reference TRBV5-1 and TRBJ2-7, is KAGVTQTPRYLIKTRGQQVTLSCSPISGHRSVSWYQQTPGQGLQFLFEYFSETQRNKGNFPGRFSGRQFSNSRSEMNVSTLELGDSALYLCASSLGTQSEQYFGPGTRLTVT.

This clone has just one count. This chain joins TRBV25-1 and TRBJ2-7; either TRBD1 or TRBD2 may supply D (6 bases each). Trimming cost V 4 bases and J 3 bases, with 13 bases left between them. Looked up from germline, CDR1 is MGHDK and CDR2 is SYGVNS. This CDR3 has 14 amino acids. CDR3 loop: CASSVGGRSYEQYF. Here the CDR3 DNA reads TGTGCCAGCAGTGTGGGGGGCCGTAGCTACGAGCAGTACTTC.

A word on this clone: An end of the junction does not agree with germline; a read error may underlie this. This sequence joins TRBV5-1 and TRBJ2-5; 11 nucleotides align to TRBD1. Germline-derived CDR1 and CDR2 are SGHRS and YFSETQ. CDR3 length equals 16 residues. The CDR3 DNA is TGCGCCAGCAGCCCGGGGACAGGGGGGTACCAAGAGGCCCAGTACTTC. It specifies CASSPGTGGYQEAQYF.

The chain links TRBV4-3 to TRBJ2-1, with no clear D. This CDR3 contains 15 residues. V shed 2 bases and J shed 0 bases, with 8 bases lying between them. Germline V gene lookup returns CDR1 LGHNA and CDR2 YSLEER. CDR3 sequence reads: CASSQPIYSYNEQFF. The CDR3, as DNA: TGCGCCAGCAGCCAACCCATTTACTCCTACAATGAGCAGTTCTTC.

This chain uses TRBV7-6 with TRBJ2-3, with 8 bases matching TRBD1. The CDR3 is 15 residues long. Germline loops: CDR1 SGHVS, CDR2 FNYEAQ. V lost 6 bases, J lost 1 base, and 6 bases stayed unmatched. The CDR3 region is CASSSTGGRTDTQYF. DNA of the CDR3: TGTGCCAGCAGTTCCACAGGGGGTCGCACAGATACGCAGTATTTT. Using reference TRBV7-6 and TRBJ2-3 for the parts outside the CDR3, the full variable domain is GAGVSQSPRYKVTKRGQDVALRCDPISGHVSLYWYRQALGQGPEFLTYFNYEAQQDKSGLPNDRFSAERPEGSISTLTIQRTEQRDSAMYRCASSSTGGRTDTQYFGPGTRLTVL.

The genes are TRBV10-3 and TRBJ2-2; the D is unclear. The germline V gene has CDR1 ENHRY and CDR2 SYGVKD. The germline V and J ends were trimmed by 6 bases and 0 bases, with 17 bases remaining between them. CDR3 size: 17 residues. The CDR3 protein is CAIRERSAFANTGELFF. The CDR3, as DNA: TGTGCCATCAGGGAGAGAAGCGCGTTCGCGAACACCGGGGAGCTGTTTTTT.

The chain is built from TRBV11-1 and TRBJ2-6; either TRBD1 or TRBD2 may supply D (6 bases each). The germline CDR1 and CDR2 sequences are SGHAT and FQDESV (reference sequence). The length of the CDR3 is 18 residues. The V end was cut by 1 base, the J end by 1 base, with 14 bases between. CDR3 residues: CASSLEGGGGSGANVLTF. The CDR3 DNA follows: TGTGCCAGCAGCTTAGAGGGGGGCGGTGGATCTGGGGCCAACGTCCTGACTTTC.

This clone turned up a few times. This chain joins TRBV28 and TRBJ2-7, with 12 positions matching TRBD2. Germline CDR1 MDHEN, CDR2 SYDVKM. CDR3 length: 14 residues. V shed 8 bases, J shed 6 bases, and the junction held 8 bases outside the gene matches. CDR3 amino acids: CASLLAGGPSEQYF. In nucleotides, the CDR3 is TGTGCCAGCCTTCTAGCGGGAGGGCCGAGCGAGCAGTACTTC.

J is TRBJ2-1 and V is TRBV4-3; 13 nucleotides agree with TRBD2. The trim removed 4 bases at V and 7 bases at J, leaving 4 bases unmatched. Germline V gene data show CDR1 as LGHNA and CDR2 as YSLEER. CDR3 size: 15 residues. CDR3 protein: CASSLLAGGRNEQFF. CDR3 DNA: TGCGCCAGCAGCCTACTAGCGGGAGGGAGAAATGAGCAGTTCTTC.

The chain links TRBV5-4 to TRBJ2-3; TRBD2 matches 7 bases. This CDR3 comprises 16 residues. The V gene end was trimmed by 1 base and the J gene end by 5 bases; junction bases not matched to a gene: 10. In germline, CDR1 is SGHNT, CDR2 YYREEE (reference sequence). The CDR3 is CASSLRVVGGIDTQYF. DNA of the CDR3: TGTGCCAGCAGCTTGAGGGTAGTGGGGGGGATAGATACGCAGTATTTT.

The chain has TRBV28 and TRBJ2-7; TRBD2 matches 13 bases. The V gene end was trimmed by 5 bases and the J gene end by 7 bases; junction bases not matched to a gene: 14. Germline CDR1 reads MDHEN; CDR2 reads SYDVKM. The CDR3 runs 17 residues. CDR3 nucleotides: TGTGCCAGCAGTCCTCATTCTACTAGCGGGAGGGCAGGGGAGCAGTACTTC. Amino acids: CASSPHSTSGRAGEQYF.

This clone was observed once. The chain joins TRBV6-5 to TRBJ2-5; the match to TRBD1 covers 9 bases. This CDR3 contains 14 residues. Germline V gene data show CDR1 as MNHEY and CDR2 as SVGAGI. J gave up 3 bases and V 2 bases, and 1 base lay outside the gene matches. CDR3 sequence reads: CASSYDRGEETQYF. The CDR3 nucleotides are TGTGCCAGCAGTTACGACAGGGGGGAAGAGACCCAGTACTTC.

This clone was counted a single time. The chain has TRBV7-3 and TRBJ2-1; 11 positions match TRBD2. There are 17 residues in the CDR3. Germline V gene lookup returns CDR1 SGHTA and CDR2 FQGTGA. With 2 bases clipped from V and 6 bases from J, the junction kept 9 bases outside the gene matches. CDR3 residues: CASSLRGTSGLSNEQFF. DNA for the CDR3: TGTGCCAGCAGCTTACGGGGGACTAGCGGATTGTCCAATGAGCAGTTCTTC.

The CDR3 sequence: CASSLSSWVIQYF. The CDR3 DNA follows: TGTGCCAGCAGTTTATCCAGTTGGGTCATTCAGTACTTC. The rearrangement links TRBV28 to TRBJ2-4, with D uncertain. The CDR3 is made up of 13 amino acids. Germline CDR1 is MDHEN and CDR2 is SYDVKM. Trimming shortened V by 1 base and J by 9 bases, and 10 bases separated the two germline ends.

J is TRBJ2-1 and V is TRBV5-4; 13 bases fit TRBD2. Unmatched junction bases numbered 7, after V lost 0 bases and J lost 10 bases. The CDR3 runs 16 residues. Germline CDR1 is SGHNT and CDR2 is YYREEE (reference sequence). The CDR3 coding sequence is TGTGCCAGCAGCTTGGGGACTAGCGGGAGTACAATGGAGCAGTTCTTC. Its protein product is CASSLGTSGSTMEQFF. Together with reference TRBV5-4 and TRBJ2-1, the CDR3 gives the full variable domain: ETGVTQSPTHLIKTRGQQVTLRCSSQSGHNTVSWYQQALGQGPQFIFQYYREEENGRGNFPPRFSGLQFPNYSSELNVNALELDDSALYLCASSLGTSGSTMEQFFGPGTRLTVL.

The chain couples TRBV6-1 to TRBJ1-2, with 10 bases that match TRBD1. Germline-derived CDR1 and CDR2 are MNHNS and SASEGT. The CDR3 sequence is 12 residues long. The ends lost 8 bases at V and 8 bases at J; junction bases unmatched: 5. DNA for the CDR3: TGTGCCAGCGCGACAGGGGGCGGCGGCTACACCTTC. It specifies CASATGGGGYTF.

V usage is TRBV5-4 and J usage is TRBJ2-1; D is unresolved. This CDR3 contains 12 residues. V lost 0 bases, J lost 11 bases, and 9 bases lay in between. Germline values: CDR1 SGHNT, CDR2 YYREEE (reference sequence). Here the CDR3 DNA reads TGTGCCAGCAGCTTGGCCCTCGCGCAGCAGTTCTTC. This codes for CASSLALAQQFF.

V usage is TRBV4-3 and J usage is TRBJ2-7; 9 positions agree with TRBD2. This CDR3 is built from 16 residues. CDR1 and CDR2 from the germline V gene are LGHNA and YSLEER. Trimming removed 0 bases from V and 7 bases from J; junction bases left unmatched: 10. The CDR3, as DNA: TGCGCCAGCAGCCAAGATCTCGTAGCGGGAGTCAAGGAGCAGTACTTC. Amino acid sequence: CASSQDLVAGVKEQYF.